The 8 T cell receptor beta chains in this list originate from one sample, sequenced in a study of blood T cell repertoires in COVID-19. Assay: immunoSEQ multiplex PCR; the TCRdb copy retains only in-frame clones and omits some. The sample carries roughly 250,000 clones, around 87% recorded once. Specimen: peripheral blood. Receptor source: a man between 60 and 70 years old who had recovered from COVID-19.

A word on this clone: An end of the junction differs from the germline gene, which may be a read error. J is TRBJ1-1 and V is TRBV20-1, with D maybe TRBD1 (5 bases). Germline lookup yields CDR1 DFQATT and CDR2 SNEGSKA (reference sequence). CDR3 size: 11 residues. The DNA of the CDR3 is TGTCAGGGTTCAATGAACACTGAAGCTTTCTTT. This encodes CQGSMNTEAFF.

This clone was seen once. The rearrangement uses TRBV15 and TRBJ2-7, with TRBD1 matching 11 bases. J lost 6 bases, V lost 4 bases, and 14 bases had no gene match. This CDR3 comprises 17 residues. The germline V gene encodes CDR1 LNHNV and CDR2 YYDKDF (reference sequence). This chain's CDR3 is CATSTTSEGTGGGEQYF. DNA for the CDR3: TGTGCCACCAGCACCACATCGGAGGGGACAGGGGGTGGCGAGCAGTACTTC. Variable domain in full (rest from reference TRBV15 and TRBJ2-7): DAMVIQNPRYQVTQFGKPVTLSCSQTLNHNVMYWYQQKSSQAPKLLFHYYDKDFNNEADTPDNFQSRRPNTSFCFLDIRSPGLGDTAMYLCATSTTSEGTGGGEQYFGPGTRLTVT.

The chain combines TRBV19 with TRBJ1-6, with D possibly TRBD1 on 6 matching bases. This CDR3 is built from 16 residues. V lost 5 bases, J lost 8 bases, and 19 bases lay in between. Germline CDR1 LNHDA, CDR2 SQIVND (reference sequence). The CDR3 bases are TGTGCCAGTAGTCCTAAGAGCGGGGGGGGCCATTCACCCCTCCACTTT. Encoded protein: CASSPKSGGGHSPLHF.

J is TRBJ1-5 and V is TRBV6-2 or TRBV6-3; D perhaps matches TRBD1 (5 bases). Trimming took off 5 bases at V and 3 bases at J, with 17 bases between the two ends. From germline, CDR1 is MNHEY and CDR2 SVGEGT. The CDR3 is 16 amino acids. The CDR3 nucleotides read TGTGCCAGCAGTCACCTCGGGGGTGGGGACAATCAGCCCCAGCATTTT. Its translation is CASSHLGGGDNQPQHF.

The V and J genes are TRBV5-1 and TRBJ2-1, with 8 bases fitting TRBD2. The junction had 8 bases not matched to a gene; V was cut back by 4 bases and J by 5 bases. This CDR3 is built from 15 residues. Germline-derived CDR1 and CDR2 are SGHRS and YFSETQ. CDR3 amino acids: CASSRIAGFDNEQFF. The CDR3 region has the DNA TGCGCCAGCAGCCGAATAGCGGGGTTCGACAATGAGCAGTTCTTC. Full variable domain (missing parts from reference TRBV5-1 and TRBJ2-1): KAGVTQTPRYLIKTRGQQVTLSCSPISGHRSVSWYQQTPGQGLQFLFEYFSETQRNKGNFPGRFSGRQFSNSRSEMNVSTLELGDSALYLCASSRIAGFDNEQFFGPGTRLTVL.

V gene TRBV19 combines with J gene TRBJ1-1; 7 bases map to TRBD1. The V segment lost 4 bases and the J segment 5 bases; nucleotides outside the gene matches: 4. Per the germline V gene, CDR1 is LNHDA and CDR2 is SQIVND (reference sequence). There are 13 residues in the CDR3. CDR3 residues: CASSRTQGTEAFF. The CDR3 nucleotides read TGTGCCAGTAGTAGAACACAGGGGACTGAAGCTTTCTTT.

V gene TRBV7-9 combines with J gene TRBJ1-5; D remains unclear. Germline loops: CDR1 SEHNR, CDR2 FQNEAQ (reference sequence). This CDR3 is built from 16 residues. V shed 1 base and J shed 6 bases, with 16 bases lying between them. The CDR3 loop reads CASSLGVGGRSQPQHF. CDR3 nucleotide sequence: TGTGCCAGCAGCTTAGGGGTCGGTGGGAGAAGTCAGCCCCAGCATTTT.

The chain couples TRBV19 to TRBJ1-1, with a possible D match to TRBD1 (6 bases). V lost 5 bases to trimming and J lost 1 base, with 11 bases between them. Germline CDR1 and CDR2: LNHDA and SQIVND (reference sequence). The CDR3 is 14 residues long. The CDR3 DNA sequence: TGTGCCAGTAGTGCCTTAGGGGGGAACACTGAAGCTTTCTTT. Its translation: CASSALGGNTEAFF.